One and the same sample provided the 8 T cell receptor beta chains below, sequenced in a study of blood T cell repertoires in COVID-19. Here immunoSEQ multiplex PCR was the method, and the copy in TCRdb shows in-frame clones only, minus some. Among 65,000 to 85,000 clones, about 82% were seen once, and the ten largest hold more than 15%. The sequenced material came from peripheral blood. The receptors here all came from a woman aged 55-75 years with acute or convalescent COVID-19.

This chain connects TRBV19 to TRBJ2-5; TRBD1 might be the D (5 bases). V lost 2 bases to trimming and J lost 0 bases, with 10 bases between them. The CDR3 has 15 residues. Germline CDR1 and CDR2: LNHDA and SQIVND (reference sequence). The chain's CDR3 is CASSITLGDQETQYF. CDR3 bases: TGTGCCAGTAGTATAACTCTAGGGGACCAAGAGACCCAGTACTTC.

V and J are TRBV19 and TRBJ2-2; D is possibly TRBD1 (6 bases). Germline assignment: CDR1 LNHDA and CDR2 SQIVND (reference sequence). The CDR3 is 16 amino acids. Trimming removed 4 bases at V and 4 bases at J, with 16 bases between. The CDR3 loop is CASSNFQGRTTGELFF. The CDR3 region has the DNA TGTGCCAGTAGTAATTTCCAGGGGCGGACCACCGGGGAGCTGTTTTTT.

The CDR3 DNA is TGTGCCAGCAGCCACACAGGGTACAATCAGCCCCAGCATTTT. This codes for CASSHTGYNQPQHF. The V and J genes are TRBV3-1 (or the pseudogene TRBV3-2) and TRBJ1-5; D is possibly TRBD1 (6 bases). This CDR3 has 14 residues. CDR1 is LGHDT and CDR2 is YNNKEL in the germline V gene (reference sequence). Trimming took 3 bases from V and 3 from J, leaving 9 bases between them.

The V gene is TRBV10-1, the J gene TRBJ2-3, with 8 bases matching TRBD2. Germline CDR1 is WNHNN and CDR2 is SYGVQD (reference sequence). The V gene end was trimmed by 2 bases and the J gene end by 3 bases; junction bases not matched to a gene: 7. The CDR3 sequence is 16 residues long. For the CDR3, the DNA is TGCGCCAGCAGTGAGGGACGCGGGGGGTCGACAGATACGCAGTATTTT. Translated: CASSEGRGGSTDTQYF.

The gene calls are TRBV6-1 and TRBJ1-6; D possibly corresponds to TRBD1 (5 bases). V shed 2 bases and J shed 5 bases, with 13 bases lying between them. From germline, CDR1 is MNHNS and CDR2 SASEGT. This CDR3 comprises 16 residues. The CDR3 sequence is CASSELPGLDNSPLHF. CDR3 DNA: TGTGCCAGCAGTGAATTACCAGGGCTAGATAATTCACCCCTCCACTTT.

The V gene is TRBV5-1, the J gene TRBJ2-5, with D perhaps matching TRBD1 (5 bases). The V gene's germline CDR1 is SGHRS and CDR2 YFSETQ. V lost 5 bases and J lost 5, with 19 bases in between. The CDR3 has 15 amino acids. DNA for the CDR3: TGCGCCAGCAGTGTCCTGGACACGCTCCGGGAGACCCAGTACTTC. This encodes CASSVLDTLRETQYF.

The rearrangement joins TRBV10-1 to TRBJ2-1, with 9 bases identical to TRBD1. This CDR3 comprises 16 residues. Trimming removed 0 bases from V and 7 bases from J; junction bases left unmatched: 7. Germline loops: CDR1 WNHNN, CDR2 SYGVQD (reference sequence). The CDR3 loop reads CASSESSGTGYNEQFF. CDR3 bases: TGCGCCAGCAGTGAGTCGTCAGGGACAGGGTATAATGAGCAGTTCTTC.

The chain combines TRBV10-2 with TRBJ2-7, with no clear D. V lost 5 bases to trimming and J lost 2 bases, with 4 bases between them. Looked up from germline, CDR1 is WSHSY and CDR2 is SAAADI. The CDR3 is 11 amino acids. The CDR3 DNA is TGCGCCAGCAGTCCCACCTACGAGCAGTACTTC. Protein product: CASSPTYEQYF.